The 4 T cell receptor beta chains given below trace back to one sample, sequenced in a study of glioma-infiltrating T cells. TCR alpha and beta CDR3 regions were amplified from RNA using iRepertoire nested multiplex PCR. TCRdb analysed the multiplex PCR reads with MiXCR anew, one entry per CDR3 protein. Found here are more than 300,000 distinct CDR3 sequences, 41% of them singletons; the top ten hold more than 10%. Material for sequencing was glioma tissue, nonneoplastic brain tissue, or PBMCs (not recorded which). The receptors here all came from a human donor with low-grade glioma or glioblastoma, undergoing nonglioma brain surgery, or in good health (not recorded which).

This clonotype has a count of ten or more. V gene TRBV27 combines with J gene TRBJ2-7; 10 bases map to TRBD2. CDR3 length: 14 residues. Trimming removed 6 bases from V and 5 bases from J; junction bases left unmatched: 7. Germline V lookup: CDR1 MNHEY, CDR2 SMNVEV (reference sequence). Written as DNA, the CDR3 is TGTGCCAGCAGCCTGGGGACTAGCGCCCACGAGCAGTACTTC. Residues: CASSLGTSAHEQYF.

This clonotype showed up just once. The J gene is TRBJ2-2, the V gene TRBV3-1; no definite D call. Germline V gene sequence: CDR1 LGHDT, CDR2 YNNKEL (reference sequence). V dropped 4 bases and J dropped 0 bases, with 9 bases sitting between them. There are 15 residues in the CDR3. CDR3: CASSPLVSNTGELFF. The CDR3 DNA reads TGTGCCAGCAGCCCATTGGTCTCGAACACCGGGGAGCTGTTTTTT. The full variable domain, with the rest looked up from reference TRBV3-1 and TRBJ2-2, is DTAVSQTPKYLVTQMGNDKSIKCEQNLGHDTMYWYKQDSKKFLKIMFSYNNKELIINETVPNRFSPKSPDKAHLNLHINSLELGDSAVYFCASSPLVSNTGELFFGEGSRLTVL.

This clonotype has only a few counts. The chain links TRBV6-4 to TRBJ1-2, with D possibly matching TRBD1 (5 bases). CDR1 and CDR2 (germline): MRHNA, SNTAGT. The CDR3 contains 13 residues. Deletions cut 2 bases from V and 8 bases from J, with 12 bases between. In DNA, the CDR3 is TGTGCCAGCAGTGACCGTCAGGGAAGCGGCTACACCTTC. As protein: CASSDRQGSGYTF.

Worth noting for this clonotype: At one end the junction does not follow the germline gene, possibly because of a read error. This CDR3 is CASSLSKVQETRYF. The CDR3 nucleotides read TGTGCCAGCAGTTTATCGAAGGTTCAAGAGACCCGGTACTTC. The chain has TRBV27 and TRBJ2-5; D remains ambiguous. Germline CDR1 MNHEY, CDR2 SMNVEV (reference sequence). The CDR3 spans 14 residues.